This T cell receptor beta chain was identified during a study of T cells after yellow fever vaccination. Overall study context: Fractions with few cells were prepared using SMART-Seq v4 Ultra Low Input.

Turning to this clonotype: Its matching antigen is unknown.

TCRdb itself ran the 5' RACE reads through MiXCR, one entry per CDR3 protein. The sample gives roughly 500,000 distinct CDR3 sequences, around 21% of which show up once; around an eighth is in the top ten. The CDR3 is 12 amino acids. Germline assignment: CDR1 MDHEN and CDR2 SYDVKM. The ends lost 10 bases at V and 6 bases at J; junction bases unmatched: 8. Overall study results and limits: The secondary T-cell response peaked on day 5, not day 15, but was weaker. Booster samples showed a return of most primary-vaccination clones (approximately 96% CD4, 88% CD8).

The chain links TRBV28 to TRBJ2-7, with TRBD2 identical over 8 bases. The sample here was PBMCs, taken 15 days after the yellow fever booster vaccination. The sequence came from a man aged 25-45 years who received the YFV17D yellow fever vaccine. CDR3 coding DNA: TGTGCCACCAGAGCGGGAGACCGCGAGCAGTACTTC. Protein product: CATRAGDREQYF.